The present T cell receptor (beta chain) was sequenced within a study of cytomegalovirus exposure and HLA in healthy donors. Study outcomes and limitations: In an earlier analysis, about 87% or about 30%: the productive usage of most TCR beta V segments.

V lost 6 bases and J lost 7; bases outside the gene matches: 10. Germline V gene lookup returns CDR1 ENHRY and CDR2 SYGVKD. This CDR3 contains 14 residues. Turning to this clone: Its antigen is currently unknown.

It was with 60 Vbeta and 13 Jbeta primers that the PCR ran. TCRdb's copy holds only in-frame clones and misses some; the assay was immunoSEQ multiplex PCR. The sample yields fewer than 250,000 clones, 70% to 80% seen once. Material for sequencing was PBMCs. The chain employs TRBV10-3 and TRBJ2-7, with 9 positions matching TRBD1. This receptor was taken from a man between 35 and 55 years old in good health and CMV-seronegative. The CDR3 protein is CAISDPPGTGEQYF. The CDR3 DNA reads TGTGCCATCAGCGACCCCCCCGGGACAGGGGAGCAGTACTTC.